The 5 T cell receptor beta chains below were found in one sample sequenced in a study of shared clonotypes between healthy human individuals. Sequencing was performed with immunoSEQ multiplex PCR; in TCRdb, only in-frame clones are kept and a portion is missing. The table shows a few million clones, with approximately 95% occurring only once. The sequencing sample was made of naive CD4+ T cells sorted from blood. Described subset: CD45RA+ positively selected. The receptors derive from a man aged 18 to 30 in good health.

This chain joins TRBV6-6 and TRBJ1-1, with D uncertain. The CDR3 sequence is 15 residues long. CDR1 and CDR2 from the germline V gene are MNHNY and SVGAGI (reference sequence). V was trimmed by 4 bases and J by 0 bases, leaving 12 bases between them. CDR3 in amino acids: CASSFLGRMNTEAFF. CDR3 sequence (DNA): TGTGCCAGCAGTTTCCTTGGGAGGATGAACACTGAAGCTTTCTTT.

V gene TRBV2 combines with J gene TRBJ2-1; possibly TRBD1 for D (6 bases). Trimming stripped 2 bases from V and 7 bases from J, with 12 bases between. The CDR3 is made up of 14 amino acids. Germline lookup yields CDR1 SNHLY and CDR2 FYNNEI. In DNA form, the CDR3 reads TGTGCCAGCAGTGAACAGGGGCCTCGTAATGAGCAGTTCTTC. Amino acid sequence: CASSEQGPRNEQFF.

This clone was detected once. This chain links TRBV9 with TRBJ2-5; 12 bases agree with TRBD2. CDR3 size: 16 residues. Germline trimming cut 0 bases from V and 5 bases from J; bases unmatched to any gene: 5. CDR1 SGDLS and CDR2 YYNGEE come from the germline V gene. CDR3 in amino acids: CASSVGLAGEGETQYF. The CDR3 nucleotides are TGTGCCAGCAGCGTAGGACTAGCGGGAGAGGGTGAGACCCAGTACTTC.

About this clone itself: Other DNA sequences in the same sample also yield this CDR3. The chain couples TRBV9 to TRBJ2-5; TRBD2 is a possible D gene (5 bases). Trimming took off 0 bases at V and 4 bases at J, with 10 bases between the two ends. CDR1 and CDR2 from the germline V gene are SGDLS and YYNGEE. The CDR3 runs 14 residues. The CDR3 loop is CASSVVGSGETQYF. In nucleotides, the CDR3 is TGTGCCAGCAGCGTAGTGGGGAGTGGAGAGACCCAGTACTTC.

The chain recombines TRBV30 with TRBJ2-5; D unresolved. V was trimmed by 1 base and J by 7 bases, leaving 10 bases between them. Per germline, CDR1 GTSNPN and CDR2 SVGIG (reference sequence). This CDR3 contains 12 residues. The CDR3 protein is CAWSGSSATQYF. CDR3 bases: TGTGCCTGGAGTGGCTCCTCGGCGACCCAGTACTTC.